Listed here are 21 T cell receptor beta chains from one sample, sequenced in a study of OX40 agonist ivuxolimab in advanced cancers. TCRdb keeps only in-frame clones here, not all; method: immunoSEQ multiplex PCR. The sample has about 16,000 clones, 86% seen once. The material was CD4+ or CD8+ T cells sorted from blood, obtained in a trial of the OX40 agonist ivuxolimab. These receptors came from an adult with an advanced solid tumor such as melanoma, head and neck, liver or kidney cancer.

The chain joins TRBV7-2 to TRBJ1-1; 7 bases agree with TRBD1. The CDR3 runs to 17 residues. V shed 1 base, J shed 1 base, and the junction held 9 bases outside the gene matches. Germline V CDR1 and CDR2: SGHTA, FQGNSA. In nucleotides, the CDR3 is TGTGCCAGCAGCTTAGACCAGGGGGTATTGTGGAACACTGAAGCTTTCTTT. As protein: CASSLDQGVLWNTEAFF.

This rearrangement joins TRBV9 to TRBJ2-5; the D is unclear. The germline V gene encodes CDR1 SGDLS and CDR2 YYNGEE. V was cut by 3 bases and J by 0 bases, with 12 bases left in between. The length of the CDR3 is 15 residues. DNA for the CDR3: TGTGCCAGCAGCGCTTATGCTAACCACCAAGAGACCCAGTACTTC. As protein: CASSAYANHQETQYF.

The chain recombines TRBV29-1 with TRBJ1-1; D ambiguous. V was trimmed by 3 bases and J by 4 bases, leaving 6 bases between them. The CDR3 extends over 11 amino acids. Germline CDR1 reads SQVTM; CDR2 reads ANQGSEA. CDR3 sequence: CSVDWGTEAFF. CDR3 bases: TGCAGCGTTGATTGGGGCACTGAAGCTTTCTTT.

CDR3 sequence reads: CASSYAGDDEKLFF. CDR3 nucleotide sequence: TGTGCCAGCAGTTACGCAGGGGATGATGAAAAACTGTTTTTT. The chain uses TRBV6-5 and TRBJ1-4; D is possibly TRBD1 (6 bases). This CDR3 spans 14 amino acids. Germline CDR1 reads MNHEY; CDR2 reads SVGAGI. Trimming took 2 bases from V and 6 from J, leaving 10 bases between them.

The rearrangement links TRBV6-5 to TRBJ2-1; 8 bases are shared with TRBD2. The junction had 3 bases not matched to a gene; V was cut back by 0 bases and J by 2 bases. Germline V gene data show CDR1 as MNHEY and CDR2 as SVGAGI. The CDR3 is made up of 16 amino acids. Written as DNA, the CDR3 is TGTGCCAGCAGTTACTCGGGTAGCGGGACCTACAATGAGCAGTTCTTC. This gives the protein CASSYSGSGTYNEQFF.

V gene TRBV10-3 combines with J gene TRBJ1-1; D is ambiguous. The CDR3 contains 12 residues. CDR1 is ENHRY and CDR2 is SYGVKD in the germline V gene. V shed 2 bases and J shed 5 bases, with 6 bases lying between them. In nucleotides, the CDR3 is TGTGCCATCAGTGAGACTGGAACTGAAGCTTTCTTT. It specifies CAISETGTEAFF.

This clone was observed a single time. The chain combines TRBV11-2 with TRBJ2-2; 9 bases agree with TRBD2. V gave up 5 bases and J gave up 6 bases; unmatched junction bases: 10. The CDR3 is 16 amino acids. Per the germline V gene, CDR1 is SGHAT and CDR2 is FQNNGV. The CDR3, as DNA: TGTGCCAGCAGCCTGATTAGCGGGAGAACTGCCGGGGAGCTGTTTTTT. Translation gives CASSLISGRTAGELFF. The full variable domain, rest sourced from reference TRBV11-2 and TRBJ2-2, is EAGVAQSPRYKIIEKRQSVAFWCNPISGHATLYWYQQILGQGPKLLIQFQNNGVVDDSQLPKDRFSAERLKGVDSTLKIQPAKLEDSAVYLCASSLISGRTAGELFFGEGSRLTVL.

V is TRBV27 and J is TRBJ1-6; D might be TRBD1 (5 bases). Germline V CDR1 and CDR2: MNHEY, SMNVEV (reference sequence). Trimming shortened V by 6 bases and J by 10 bases, and 19 bases separated the two germline ends. The CDR3 spans 15 residues. The CDR3: CASSPRGLGNSPLHF. The CDR3 DNA follows: TGTGCCAGCAGCCCACGGGGGTTGGGTAACTCACCCCTCCACTTT.

This chain joins TRBV7-9 and TRBJ2-2, with unresolved D. Germline V gives CDR1 SEHNR, CDR2 FQNEAQ (reference sequence). The CDR3 is 14 amino acids. V lost 2 bases and J lost 1, with 5 bases in between. The CDR3 reads CASSLIRNTGELFF. The CDR3 DNA sequence: TGTGCCAGCAGCTTAATCCGGAACACCGGGGAGCTGTTTTTT.

The V gene is TRBV28, the J gene TRBJ2-7; 9 nucleotides align to TRBD2. The CDR3 totals 16 residues. With 2 bases clipped from V and 3 bases from J, the junction kept 8 bases outside the gene matches. The germline CDR1 and CDR2 sequences are MDHEN and SYDVKM. The CDR3 is CASSLGLGGRVYEQYF. For the CDR3, the DNA is TGTGCCAGCAGTTTAGGGTTGGGCGGGAGGGTCTACGAGCAGTACTTC.

In nucleotides, the CDR3 is TGCGCCAGCAGCCGTGACAGCGGGAGGTCCGCCTACGAGCAGTACTTC. Its protein is CASSRDSGRSAYEQYF. The chain combines TRBV4-1 with TRBJ2-7; 9 positions match TRBD2. Per germline, CDR1 MGHRA and CDR2 YSYEKL. V was clipped by 4 bases and J by 2 bases; unmatched bases: 9. The CDR3 has 16 residues.

This chain links TRBV7-9 with TRBJ2-1, with 9 bases matching TRBD2. The V segment lost 1 base and the J segment 6 bases; nucleotides outside the gene matches: 4. Germline CDR1 is SEHNR and CDR2 is FQNEAQ (reference sequence). The CDR3 covers 15 residues. The CDR3 nucleotides are TGTGCCAGCAGCTTAGAGGGCGGGAGGGTCAATGAGCAGTTCTTC. Translated, it gives CASSLEGGRVNEQFF. The full variable domain, with the rest looked up from reference TRBV7-9 and TRBJ2-1, is DTGVSQNPRHKITKRGQNVTFRCDPISEHNRLYWYRQTLGQGPEFLTYFQNEAQLEKSRLLSDRFSAERPKGSFSTLEIQRTEQGDSAMYLCASSLEGGRVNEQFFGPGTRLTVL.

This chain links TRBV11-2 with TRBJ2-7, with unresolved D. The V and J ends lost 5 bases and 0 bases respectively, with 5 bases between them. Germline CDR1 SGHAT, CDR2 FQNNGV. The CDR3 is 12 residues long. CDR3 loop: CASSASSYEQYF. The CDR3 DNA sequence: TGTGCCAGCAGCGCCAGCTCCTACGAGCAGTACTTC.

The rearrangement links TRBV21-1 to TRBJ1-2; TRBD1, the table's D call, lacks a check against the DNA. TRBV21-1 constitutes a pseudogene. The CDR3 spans 20 residues. CDR3 residues: CASSKIGALSGQPPNYGYTF. The CDR3 coding sequence is TGTGCCAGCAGCAAAATAGGAGCCCTCTCAGGGCAACCCCCTAACTATGGCTACACCTTC.

The chain couples TRBV7-6 to TRBJ2-5; D is unresolved. Germline V gene data show CDR1 as SGHVS and CDR2 as FNYEAQ. The CDR3 spans 14 residues. V was pared by 3 bases and J by 8 bases, with 16 bases between. Written as DNA, the CDR3 is TGTGCCAGCAGCTTTTCGGACCTGATCTTAACCCAGTACTTC. Protein sequence: CASSFSDLILTQYF.

The V gene is TRBV28, the J gene TRBJ1-5, with a weak D call TRBD1 (6 bases). The CDR3 loop spans 17 amino acids. V was cut by 5 bases and J by 2 bases, with 19 bases left in between. Germline V gene lookup returns CDR1 MDHEN and CDR2 SYDVKM. The CDR3 region is CASSPGAQWGRNQPQHF. The DNA of the CDR3 is TGTGCCAGCAGTCCAGGGGCACAGTGGGGGCGCAATCAGCCCCAGCATTTT.

The chain couples TRBV2 to TRBJ2-7; D call uncertain. The V end was cut by 6 bases, the J end by 3 bases, with 12 bases between. Per the germline V gene, CDR1 is SNHLY and CDR2 is FYNNEI. CDR3 size: 13 residues. The CDR3 region is CASRTRYLYEQYF. CDR3 in DNA: TGTGCCAGCAGGACACGATATCTCTACGAGCAGTACTTC. Based on the CDR3 plus reference TRBV2 and TRBJ2-7, the full variable domain is EPEVTQTPSHQVTQMGQEVILRCVPISNHLYFYWYRQILGQKVEFLVSFYNNEISEKSEIFDDQFSVERPDGSNFTLKIRSTKLEDSAMYFCASRTRYLYEQYFGPGTRLTVT.

The gene calls are TRBV5-1 and TRBJ2-1, with TRBD2 identical over 9 bases. The junction had 10 bases not matched to a gene; V was cut back by 2 bases and J by 10 bases. This CDR3 has 15 amino acids. Germline loops: CDR1 SGHRS, CDR2 YFSETQ. CDR3 region: CASSFSLAGSNEQFF. The DNA for the CDR3 is TGCGCCAGCAGCTTCAGTCTAGCGGGAAGCAACGAGCAGTTCTTC.

The rearrangement uses TRBV30 and TRBJ2-7; the D gene is possibly TRBD1 (6 bases). The CDR3 covers 12 residues. CDR1 and CDR2 from the germline V gene are GTSNPN and SVGIG (reference sequence). V lost 8 bases to trimming and J lost 1 base, with 12 bases between them. CDR3 sequence: CAARDTSYEQYF. CDR3 bases: TGTGCCGCCCGGGACACATCCTACGAGCAGTACTTC.

The chain links TRBV19 to TRBJ2-3, with a tentative D call TRBD1 (5 bases). Trimming removed 3 bases from V and 3 bases from J, with 13 bases in between. Germline values: CDR1 LNHDA, CDR2 SQIVND (reference sequence). The CDR3 runs to 15 residues. CDR3 in DNA: TGTGCCAGTAGTATTACCCCGGACAAAACAGATACGCAGTATTTT. Translating gives CASSITPDKTDTQYF.

The rearrangement uses TRBV19 and TRBJ2-1; the D gene could be TRBD1 or TRBD2 (5 bases each). The CDR3 totals 16 residues. CDR1 is LNHDA, CDR2 SQIVND, per germline (reference sequence). Trimming cost V 3 bases and J 3 bases, with 15 bases left between them. The CDR3, as DNA: TGTGCCAGTAGTATCACACCGGGACCTAACTACAATGAGCAGTTCTTC. Its protein is CASSITPGPNYNEQFF.